The source of this TCR beta chain is a study of blood T cell repertoires in COVID-19. There are 15 residues in the CDR3. Germline V CDR1 and CDR2: KGHSH, LQKENI. Trimming cost V 4 bases and J 2 bases; bases outside gene matches: 3. TCRdb's table, derived via immunoSEQ multiplex PCR, lists solely in-frame clones and lacks some. The sample holds fewer than 350,000 clones, around 85% seen once. The material sequenced was PBMCs or T cells enriched from blood (not recorded which). This receptor was taken from a woman between 40 and 50 years old who had recovered from COVID-19. The chain uses TRBV18 and TRBJ1-3; the match to TRBD1 covers 9 bases. The CDR3 DNA is TGTGCCAGCTCACTGGGACAGGGTCCTGGAAACACCATATATTTT. Translating it yields CASSLGQGPGNTIYF.